The entry below gives a single TCR beta chain sequence along with its context. The data were taken from a study of shared clonotypes between healthy human individuals. At the level of the study: Per donor, CD8 memory used one plate, CD8 naive used two, CD4 memory used three and CD4 naive used three.

The CDR3 sequence is 15 residues long. The V end lost 5 bases, the J end lost 3 bases, and 16 bases lay between the germline ends. CDR1 is SGHTA, CDR2 FQGNSA, per germline. Across several immunoSEQ plates, the genomic DNA of each subset was split evenly. Assay: immunoSEQ multiplex PCR; the TCRdb copy retains only in-frame clones and omits some. Of a few million clones listed, almost 96% are singletons. V and J are TRBV7-2 and TRBJ1-2; D ambiguous. This TCR was recovered from a man between 18 and 35 years old in good health. The sample consisted of naive CD4+ T cells sorted from blood. Specified subset: CD45RA+ positively selected. The chain's CDR3 is CASSPRVRPDYGYTF. As DNA, the CDR3 is TGTGCCAGCAGCCCTAGGGTACGGCCCGACTATGGCTACACCTTC.